The 19 T cell receptor beta chains presented below share a single source sample, sequenced in a study of T cell responses to AZD1222 COVID-19 vaccine. Only in-frame clones appear in the TCRdb table, and some are missing; sequencing was by immunoSEQ multiplex PCR. The table lists some 200,000 clones, 90% to 95% of them singletons, with 3.9% in the top ten. The starting material was peripheral blood, obtained on day 0 of AZD1222 vaccination. These receptors were obtained from an adult in good health.

This chain uses TRBV10-3 with TRBJ2-6; 10 bases fit TRBD1. The J segment lost 3 bases and the V segment lost 2 bases, leaving 16 bases of the junction unmatched. This CDR3 spans 21 amino acids. Germline lookup yields CDR1 ENHRY and CDR2 SYGVKD. The CDR3 sequence is CAISELGDRGSADLGANVLTF. In DNA form, the CDR3 reads TGTGCCATCAGTGAGCTAGGGGACAGGGGTTCCGCGGACCTTGGGGCCAACGTCCTGACTTTC.

The chain employs TRBV7-2 and TRBJ1-6; D unclear. Germline values: CDR1 SGHTA, CDR2 FQGNSA. The CDR3 extends over 13 amino acids. Trimming removed 5 bases at V and 14 bases at J, with 16 bases between. CDR3 loop: CASSPMGLSTLHF. CDR3 coding DNA: TGTGCCAGCAGCCCAATGGGCCTTTCGACCCTCCACTTT. Using reference TRBV7-2 and TRBJ1-6 for the parts outside the CDR3, the full variable domain is GAGVSQSPSNKVTEKGKDVELRCDPISGHTALYWYRQSLGQGLEFLIYFQGNSAPDKSGLPSDRFSAERTGGSVSTLTIQRTQQEDSAVYLCASSPMGLSTLHFGNGTRLTVT.

The chain combines TRBV20-1 with TRBJ2-7, with no clear D. Trimming stripped 2 bases from V and 4 bases from J, with 6 bases between. The CDR3 covers 11 residues. Germline V gene sequence: CDR1 DFQATT, CDR2 SNEGSKA (reference sequence). The CDR3 protein is CSARSGYEQYF. The DNA of the CDR3 is TGCAGTGCTAGAAGTGGTTACGAGCAGTACTTC.

The chain uses TRBV11-2 and TRBJ1-3; D is unresolved. The germline V gene has CDR1 SGHAT and CDR2 FQNNGV. Trimming pared 0 bases from V and 0 bases from J, leaving 12 bases between. The CDR3 has 17 amino acids. CDR3 nucleotides: TGTGCCAGCAGCTTAGATAGGACGGGGAGCTCTGGAAACACCATATATTTT. Translated, it gives CASSLDRTGSSGNTIYF.

V gene TRBV7-9 combines with J gene TRBJ2-7; unclear D gene. The germline gives CDR1 SEHNR, CDR2 FQNEAQ (reference sequence). The CDR3 covers 15 residues. Trimming took 2 bases from V and 0 from J, leaving 11 bases between them. Here the CDR3 reads CASSLWRPGSYEQYF. CDR3 sequence (DNA): TGTGCCAGCAGCTTATGGCGACCCGGCTCCTACGAGCAGTACTTC.

The V gene is TRBV28, the J gene TRBJ1-2, with TRBD1 matching 10 bases. Germline V lookup: CDR1 MDHEN, CDR2 SYDVKM. The CDR3 length is 13 residues. After removal of 5 bases from V and 4 bases from J, the junction contained 1 base not matched to a gene. CDR3 in amino acids: CASSGQGGYGYTF. The CDR3 DNA reads as TGTGCCAGCAGTGGACAGGGGGGCTATGGCTACACCTTC.

The rearrangement uses TRBV12-5 and TRBJ1-6; D unresolved. The CDR3 has 16 amino acids. CDR1 is LGHNT, CDR2 FRNRAP, per germline. The V and J ends lost 6 bases and 7 bases respectively, with 19 bases between them. The CDR3 is CASGFLVTEGNSPLHF. The CDR3, as DNA: TGTGCTAGTGGATTTCTCGTGACCGAAGGGAATTCACCCCTCCACTTT.

The chain couples TRBV11-2 to TRBJ1-1; weak D call: TRBD1 (5 bases). Germline CDR1 and CDR2: SGHAT and FQNNGV. The CDR3 spans 16 residues. The germline V and J ends were trimmed by 4 bases and 7 bases, with 22 bases remaining between them. The CDR3 DNA is TGTGCCAGCAGCTGGAGAGCGGGGGTTAAAGACGGTGAAGCTTTCTTT. Translating gives CASSWRAGVKDGEAFF.

This clone was seen a few times. CDR3 sequence reads: CASSGGSYGYTF. The CDR3, as DNA: TGTGCCAGCAGCGGGGGGTCTTATGGCTACACCTTC. The chain combines TRBV14 with TRBJ1-2; tentatively, D is TRBD1 (5 bases). CDR1 SGHDN and CDR2 FVKESK come from the germline V gene. The CDR3 is 12 residues long. Trimming left V 5 bases short and J 5 bases short, with 9 bases between.

The chain recombines TRBV19 with TRBJ1-5; D is possibly TRBD1 (5 bases). The CDR3 has 16 residues. Between the trimmed V and J ends, which lost 6 bases and 1 base, there was a span of 16 bases. CDR1 and CDR2 from the germline V gene are LNHDA and SQIVND (reference sequence). In DNA form, the CDR3 reads TGTGCCAGTAGATCTGGTGGGGGGGGAAGCAATCAGCCCCAGCATTTT. Protein product: CASRSGGGGSNQPQHF.

The chain joins TRBV18 to TRBJ2-3; TRBD2 matches 13 bases. Per the germline V gene, CDR1 is KGHSH and CDR2 is LQKENI. The CDR3 has 16 amino acids. V lost 4 bases and J lost 2; bases outside the gene matches: 3. The CDR3 bases are TGTGCCAGCTCACTACTAGCGGGAGGGTTCACAGATACGCAGTATTTT. It codes for CASSLLAGGFTDTQYF.

This clone showed up just once. The rearrangement joins TRBV10-3 to TRBJ1-2; D may be TRBD1 (6 bases). The germline CDR1 and CDR2 sequences are ENHRY and SYGVKD. With 8 bases removed from V and 4 bases from J, the gap between germline ends came to 20 bases. The CDR3 sequence is 15 residues long. The CDR3 loop reads CAIQRTGTQVYGYTF. In nucleotides, the CDR3 is TGTGCCATCCAGCGTACAGGGACTCAGGTCTATGGCTACACCTTC.

In its sample, this clone was seen once. V is TRBV6-4 and J is TRBJ2-1; TRBD2 is a possible D gene (6 bases). Germline lookup yields CDR1 MRHNA and CDR2 SNTAGT. V dropped 7 bases and J dropped 9 bases, with 19 bases sitting between them. CDR3 size: 14 residues. The CDR3: CASISLRLATEQFF. CDR3 sequence (DNA): TGTGCCAGCATTAGCCTCCGGCTAGCGACTGAGCAGTTCTTC.

This chain uses TRBV3-1 (or the pseudogene TRBV3-2) with TRBJ2-1; D is unresolved. V gave up 4 bases and J gave up 4 bases, with 14 bases separating them. Germline V gene lookup returns CDR1 LGHDT and CDR2 YNNKEL (reference sequence). This CDR3 is 15 amino acids long. This CDR3 reads CASSPVASQYNEQFF. Written as DNA, the CDR3 is TGTGCCAGCAGCCCCGTTGCGAGTCAATACAATGAGCAGTTCTTC.

V and J are TRBV19 and TRBJ2-3; D remains unclear. The CDR3 totals 16 residues. V was trimmed by 0 bases and J by 4 bases, leaving 14 bases between them. The V gene's germline CDR1 is LNHDA and CDR2 SQIVND (reference sequence). CDR3 loop: CASSIDLLPRADTQYF. Written as DNA, the CDR3 is TGTGCCAGTAGTATAGATCTCTTGCCGCGCGCAGATACGCAGTATTTT.

The chain joins TRBV2 to TRBJ1-6; D gene ambiguous. This CDR3 has 12 residues. The V end was cut by 5 bases, the J end by 8 bases, with 7 bases between. Germline V gene lookup returns CDR1 SNHLY and CDR2 FYNNEI. The CDR3 is CASSSQYSPLHF. In DNA, the CDR3 is TGTGCCAGCAGTTCACAGTATTCACCCCTCCACTTT.

V is TRBV19 and J is TRBJ1-5; D unresolved. The CDR3 totals 14 residues. V lost 7 bases and J lost 2, with 12 bases in between. Germline lookup yields CDR1 LNHDA and CDR2 SQIVND (reference sequence). In DNA form, the CDR3 reads TGTGCCAGTAAGGCCGCCCGGGGCAATCAGCCCCAGCATTTT. Amino acid sequence: CASKAARGNQPQHF. Full variable domain (outside the CDR3, taken from reference TRBV19 and TRBJ1-5): DGGITQSPKYLFRKEGQNVTLSCEQNLNHDAMYWYRQDPGQGLRLIYYSQIVNDFQKGDIAEGYSVSREKKESFPLTVTSAQKNPTAFYLCASKAARGNQPQHFGDGTRLSIL.

The chain has TRBV18 and TRBJ1-5, with 7 positions matching TRBD1. This CDR3 has 15 residues. Germline CDR1 reads KGHSH; CDR2 reads LQKENI. The V segment lost 3 bases and the J segment 3 bases; nucleotides outside the gene matches: 5. In nucleotides, the CDR3 is TGTGCCAGCTCACCCGGAGGGGGCCCCAATCAGCCCCAGCATTTT. It is translated as CASSPGGGPNQPQHF.

The chain joins TRBV7-9 to TRBJ2-7, with TRBD2 identical over 8 bases. The V gene's germline CDR1 is SEHNR and CDR2 FQNEAQ (reference sequence). CDR3 length: 17 amino acids. The V gene end was trimmed by 1 base and the J gene end by 5 bases; junction bases not matched to a gene: 13. CDR3 bases: TGTGCCAGCAGCTTAGGTTGGCGGGGGGCCTCATATGACGAGCAGTACTTC. Translating gives CASSLGWRGASYDEQYF. The entire variable domain, with the rest obtained from reference TRBV7-9 and TRBJ2-7, is as follows: DTGVSQNPRHKITKRGQNVTFRCDPISEHNRLYWYRQTLGQGPEFLTYFQNEAQLEKSRLLSDRFSAERPKGSFSTLEIQRTEQGDSAMYLCASSLGWRGASYDEQYFGPGTRLTVT.